This TCR beta chain was recorded in a study of T cell responses to AZD1222 COVID-19 vaccine. Whole-study findings and limits: Donors in the cohort were predominantly white British and more often female, and clonal diversity was possibly underestimated. Distributed over spike, vaccine-associated CD4 TCRs predominated at 160-218 and 743-854. Nearly half of spike-specific TCRs reportedly target variant regions that are unmutated in the B.1.351 and B.1.1.7 variants.

As to this clone: The antigen remains undetermined.

The table came from immunoSEQ multiplex PCR; TCRdb's copy has only in-frame clones and leaves some out. The sample yields approximately 200,000 clones, almost 95% seen once. This sequence was found in an adult in good health. Sequencing was performed on peripheral blood, taken on day 0 of AZD1222 vaccination.

The CDR3 nucleotides are TGTGCCAGCAGCTTGGGTAGCGGGATCTTGACCTACGAGCAGTACTTC. Its translation: CASSLGSGILTYEQYF. The chain carries TRBV5-6 and TRBJ2-7; 8 bases are shared with TRBD2. Per germline, CDR1 SGHDT and CDR2 YYEEEE. The CDR3 length is 16 residues. Germline trimming cut 0 bases from V and 2 bases from J; bases unmatched to any gene: 7.